This T cell receptor beta chain emerged from a study of regulatory T cells in long-lasting Graves disease. Findings and limits, study-wide: Persistent Graves' patients showed reduced TCR diversity versus newly diagnosed patients.

As regards this clonotype: Its antigen remains unknown.

Construction of TCR beta libraries relied on iRepertoire HTBI primers and on Arm-PCR targeting CDR3 regions. In TCRdb, the multiplex PCR reads were re-called with MiXCR into one record per CDR3 protein. The sample has fewer than 650,000 distinct CDR3 sequences, approximately 16% seen once. Germline CDR1 reads SGHVS; CDR2 reads FQNEAQ. V trimming: 5 bases; J trimming: 5 bases; junction bases outside the gene matches: 8. The CDR3 loop spans 16 amino acids. Time point in this sample: newly diagnosed GD, antithyroid drugs for less than 3 months. PBMC-derived RNA was used for the TCR library. The same data also contributed to another study, on T cells in Graves' hyperthyroidism and ophthalmopathy. That work states: During a first-round RT-PCR of the TCR CDR3, the HTBI primer set was used.

The chain joins TRBV7-8 to TRBJ2-2; 10 bases fit TRBD2. The material sequenced was peripheral blood mononuclear cells (PBMCs), taken at new diagnosis, from a patient treated with antithyroid drugs. The TCR comes from a man between 18 and 35 years old with Graves disease. CDR3 bases: TGTGCCAGCAGCCTCCTAGCGGGAGAGTTTACCGGGGAGCTGTTTTTT. Translated: CASSLLAGEFTGELFF.